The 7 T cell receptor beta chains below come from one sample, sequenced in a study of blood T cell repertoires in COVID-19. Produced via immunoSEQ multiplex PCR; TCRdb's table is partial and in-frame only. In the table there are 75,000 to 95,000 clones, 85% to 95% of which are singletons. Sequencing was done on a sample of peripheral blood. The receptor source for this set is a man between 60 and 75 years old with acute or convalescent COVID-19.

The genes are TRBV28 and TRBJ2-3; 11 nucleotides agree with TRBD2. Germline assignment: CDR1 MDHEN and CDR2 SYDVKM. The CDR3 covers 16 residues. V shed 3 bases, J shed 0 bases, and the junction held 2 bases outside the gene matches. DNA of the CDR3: TGTGCCAGCAGTTTTATAGCGGGAGGGAGCACAGATACGCAGTATTTT. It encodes CASSFIAGGSTDTQYF. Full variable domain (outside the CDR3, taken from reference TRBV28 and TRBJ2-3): DVKVTQSSRYLVKRTGEKVFLECVQDMDHENMFWYRQDPGLGLRLIYFSYDVKMKEKGDIPEGYSVSREKKERFSLILESASTNQTSMYLCASSFIAGGSTDTQYFGPGTRLTVL.

CDR3 loop: CSVHRGRNYGYTF. The CDR3 DNA reads TGCAGCGTACACAGGGGGCGCAACTATGGCTACACCTTC. V is TRBV29-1 and J is TRBJ1-2; 9 bases match TRBD1. CDR1 is SQVTM, CDR2 ANQGSEA, per germline. V lost 6 bases and J lost 2; bases outside the gene matches: 4. CDR3 length: 13 amino acids.

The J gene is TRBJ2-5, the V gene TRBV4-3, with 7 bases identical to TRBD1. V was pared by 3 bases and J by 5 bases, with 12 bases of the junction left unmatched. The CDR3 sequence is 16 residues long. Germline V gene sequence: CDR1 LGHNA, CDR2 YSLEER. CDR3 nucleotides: TGCGCCAGCAGCCAGGGTACCGCCAGGGGGAAGGAGACCCAGTACTTC. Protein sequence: CASSQGTARGKETQYF.

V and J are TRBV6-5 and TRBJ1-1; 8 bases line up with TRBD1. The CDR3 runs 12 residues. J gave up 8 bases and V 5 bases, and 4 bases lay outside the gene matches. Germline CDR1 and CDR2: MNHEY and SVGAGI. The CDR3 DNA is TGTGCCAGCAGTCGACAGGGGTTAGAAGCTTTCTTT. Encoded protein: CASSRQGLEAFF.

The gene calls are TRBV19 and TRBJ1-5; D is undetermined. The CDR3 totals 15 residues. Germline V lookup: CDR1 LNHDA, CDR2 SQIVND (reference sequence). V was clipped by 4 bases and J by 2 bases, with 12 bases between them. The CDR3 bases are TGTGCCAGTAGTACGGCCGGCGGAGGCAATCAGCCCCAGCATTTT. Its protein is CASSTAGGGNQPQHF.

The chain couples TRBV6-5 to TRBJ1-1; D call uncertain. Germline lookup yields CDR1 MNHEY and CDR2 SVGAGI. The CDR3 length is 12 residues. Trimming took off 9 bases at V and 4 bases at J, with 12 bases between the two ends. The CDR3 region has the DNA TGTGCCAGTTGGGCGGGAGGCACTGAAGCTTTCTTT. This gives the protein CASWAGGTEAFF.

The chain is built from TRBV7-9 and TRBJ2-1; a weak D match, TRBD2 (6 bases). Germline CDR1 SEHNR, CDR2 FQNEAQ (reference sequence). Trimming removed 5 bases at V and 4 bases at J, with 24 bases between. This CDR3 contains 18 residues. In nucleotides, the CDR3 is TGTGCCAGCAGCCCCCGCCGGGTTGGAGGGGACCATTACAATGAGCAGTTCTTC. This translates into CASSPRRVGGDHYNEQFF. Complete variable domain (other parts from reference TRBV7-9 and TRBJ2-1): DTGVSQNPRHKITKRGQNVTFRCDPISEHNRLYWYRQTLGQGPEFLTYFQNEAQLEKSRLLSDRFSAERPKGSFSTLEIQRTEQGDSAMYLCASSPRRVGGDHYNEQFFGPGTRLTVL.